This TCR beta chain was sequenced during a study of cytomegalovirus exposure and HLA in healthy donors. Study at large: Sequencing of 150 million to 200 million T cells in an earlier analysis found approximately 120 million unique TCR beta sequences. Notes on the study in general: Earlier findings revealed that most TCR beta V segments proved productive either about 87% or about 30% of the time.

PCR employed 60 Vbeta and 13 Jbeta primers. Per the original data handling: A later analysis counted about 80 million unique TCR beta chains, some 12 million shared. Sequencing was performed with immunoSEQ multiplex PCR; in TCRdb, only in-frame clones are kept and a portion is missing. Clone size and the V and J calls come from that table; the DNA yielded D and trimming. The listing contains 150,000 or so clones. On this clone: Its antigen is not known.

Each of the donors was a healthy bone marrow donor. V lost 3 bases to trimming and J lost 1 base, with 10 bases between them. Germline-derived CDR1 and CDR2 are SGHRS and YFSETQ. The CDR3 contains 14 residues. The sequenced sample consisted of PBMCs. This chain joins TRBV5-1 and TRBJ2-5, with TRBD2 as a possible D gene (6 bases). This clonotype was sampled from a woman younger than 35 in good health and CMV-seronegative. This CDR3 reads CASSYGTSQETQYF. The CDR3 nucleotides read TGCGCCAGCAGCTACGGGACTTCCCAAGAGACCCAGTACTTC. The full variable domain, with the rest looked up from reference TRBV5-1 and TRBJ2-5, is KAGVTQTPRYLIKTRGQQVTLSCSPISGHRSVSWYQQTPGQGLQFLFEYFSETQRNKGNFPGRFSGRQFSNSRSEMNVSTLELGDSALYLCASSYGTSQETQYFGPGTRLLVL.